Each of the 30 T cell receptor beta chains below was sequenced from the same sample in a study of T cell changes during pregnancy in multiple sclerosis. Assay: immunoSEQ multiplex PCR; the TCRdb copy retains only in-frame clones and omits some. Found here are approximately 50,000 clones, 90% of them singletons; the top ten hold about 5.8%. The sample here was peripheral blood, taken in the third trimester of pregnancy. These receptors were collected from a female donor in good health, enrolled as a control in a pregnancy study.

The V call is TRBV12-5, the J call TRBJ2-3, with D possibly being TRBD1 (7 bases). CDR3 size: 12 residues. V lost 7 bases and J 6 bases, leaving 11 bases between the germline ends. The germline CDR1 and CDR2 sequences are LGHNT and FRNRAP. The CDR3 DNA is TGTGCTAGTGTTCCAGGGGGGGATACGCAGTATTTT. This sequence encodes CASVPGGDTQYF.

This clone was found a few times. One end of the junction does not line up with germline, which may come from a read error. The rearrangement links TRBV7-7 to TRBJ2-7; D perhaps matches TRBD1 (6 bases). The length of the CDR3 is 14 residues. Germline values: CDR1 SSHAT, CDR2 FNYEAQ (reference sequence). The CDR3 sequence: CASSRDMGSYEQYF. The DNA of the CDR3 is TGTGCTAGCAGCCGGGACATGGGCTCCTACGAGCAGTACTTC.

The rearrangement uses TRBV7-2 and TRBJ1-2; 10 positions match TRBD1. J lost 8 bases, V lost 3 bases, and 12 bases had no gene match. Germline CDR1 and CDR2: SGHTA and FQGNSA. This CDR3 comprises 16 residues. In nucleotides, the CDR3 is TGTGCCAGCAGCTTTGTTCCGGGACAGGGGCCAGGAGGCTACACCTTC. It yields the protein CASSFVPGQGPGGYTF.

J is TRBJ1-5 and V is TRBV7-2, with TRBD1 matching 9 bases. The germline CDR1 and CDR2 sequences are SGHTA and FQGNSA. This CDR3 spans 15 amino acids. V shed 4 bases, J shed 2 bases, and the junction held 3 bases outside the gene matches. The CDR3 sequence is CASSSQGAGNQPQHF. In DNA, the CDR3 is TGTGCCAGCAGCTCACAGGGGGCAGGCAATCAGCCCCAGCATTTT.

The V call is TRBV19, the J call TRBJ1-2; D may be TRBD1 (6 bases). The germline CDR1 and CDR2 sequences are LNHDA and SQIVND (reference sequence). V lost 7 bases and J 2 bases, leaving 11 bases between the germline ends. This CDR3 contains 13 residues. The CDR3 bases are TGTGCCAGTACCCGGACAGACAACTATGGCTACACCTTC. This codes for CASTRTDNYGYTF. Variable domain in full (rest from reference TRBV19 and TRBJ1-2): DGGITQSPKYLFRKEGQNVTLSCEQNLNHDAMYWYRQDPGQGLRLIYYSQIVNDFQKGDIAEGYSVSREKKESFPLTVTSAQKNPTAFYLCASTRTDNYGYTFGSGTRLTVV.

This clone appeared a single time. The chain employs TRBV11-3 and TRBJ2-6, with 12 bases fitting TRBD1. After removal of 4 bases from V and 1 base from J, the junction contained 5 bases not matched to a gene. The CDR3 contains 18 residues. Germline V CDR1 and CDR2: SGHNT, YENEEA. Here the CDR3 DNA reads TGTGCCAGCAGCTACCGGGACAGGGGGCTGTCTGGGGCCAACGTCCTGACTTTC. Translated: CASSYRDRGLSGANVLTF.

The genes are TRBV10-3 and TRBJ2-5; 14 bases match TRBD2. Losses at the gene ends were 8 bases for V and 2 bases for J; bases not matched to a gene: 4. CDR1 and CDR2 from the germline V gene are ENHRY and SYGVKD. The CDR3 is 15 residues long. This CDR3 reads CAIAGLAGGQETQYF. The CDR3 DNA sequence: TGTGCCATCGCCGGACTAGCGGGGGGACAAGAGACCCAGTACTTC.

This chain connects TRBV7-6 to TRBJ1-3; the D gene is possibly TRBD1 (5 bases). V lost 1 base to trimming and J lost 0 bases, with 10 bases between them. This CDR3 is 16 amino acids long. CDR1 is SGHVS and CDR2 is FNYEAQ in the germline V gene. The CDR3: CASSLGQPSSGNTIYF. CDR3 DNA sequence: TGTGCCAGCAGCTTAGGACAGCCCAGCTCTGGAAACACCATATATTTT.

This chain joins TRBV15 and TRBJ1-5, with 9 bases identical to TRBD1. This CDR3 has 16 residues. Germline CDR1 reads LNHNV; CDR2 reads YYDKDF (reference sequence). The V gene end was trimmed by 3 bases and the J gene end by 0 bases; junction bases not matched to a gene: 3. CDR3 DNA: TGTGCCACCAGCAGGACAGGGGGAAATAGCAATCAGCCCCAGCATTTT. This encodes CATSRTGGNSNQPQHF.

This sequence joins TRBV9 and TRBJ2-3; 8 bases line up with TRBD2. Unmatched junction bases numbered 9, after V lost 3 bases and J lost 3 bases. CDR3 length equals 16 residues. Looked up from germline, CDR1 is SGDLS and CDR2 is YYNGEE. CDR3 in amino acids: CASSAPDGGETDTQYF. In nucleotides, the CDR3 is TGTGCCAGCAGCGCCCCGGACGGGGGGGAAACAGATACGCAGTATTTT.

The V and J genes are TRBV30 and TRBJ1-1; no firm D call. Germline CDR1 is GTSNPN and CDR2 is SVGIG (reference sequence). The V gene lost 5 bases and the J gene lost 4 bases, with 14 bases spanning the gap. The CDR3 spans 13 residues. The CDR3 is CAWSPTKPTEAFF. CDR3 nucleotides: TGTGCCTGGTCTCCCACCAAGCCCACTGAAGCTTTCTTT.

The table lists this clone with many counts. The V and J genes are TRBV27 and TRBJ2-1, with a tentative D call TRBD2 (5 bases). The V gene's germline CDR1 is MNHEY and CDR2 SMNVEV (reference sequence). V was trimmed by 5 bases and J by 2 bases, leaving 13 bases between them. This CDR3 is built from 15 residues. CDR3 in DNA: TGTGCCAGCAGTCTTAACGAGGGCCCCTACAATGAGCAGTTCTTC. Its protein product is CASSLNEGPYNEQFF.

This clone was observed once. The J gene is TRBJ2-7, the V gene TRBV18; 7 positions agree with TRBD1. Looked up from germline, CDR1 is KGHSH and CDR2 is LQKENI. The CDR3 sequence is 14 residues long. J was trimmed by 4 bases and V by 8 bases; bases with no gene match: 11. The CDR3 sequence is CASDKTGTSYEQYF. The CDR3 DNA is TGTGCCAGCGATAAGACAGGGACCTCATACGAGCAGTACTTC.

This chain uses TRBV7-6 with TRBJ2-1, with TRBD2 matching 8 bases. CDR3 length: 16 amino acids. The ends lost 5 bases at V and 0 bases at J; junction bases unmatched: 6. CDR1 is SGHVS and CDR2 is FNYEAQ in the germline V gene. For the CDR3, the DNA is TGTGCCAGCAGCCTACTAGCGGAGGACTCCTACAATGAGCAGTTCTTC. This encodes CASSLLAEDSYNEQFF.

This clone was counted a few times. The gene calls are TRBV9 and TRBJ1-4, with a possible D match to TRBD1 (6 bases). Trimming shortened V by 2 bases and J by 7 bases, and 12 bases separated the two germline ends. Germline V gene data show CDR1 as SGDLS and CDR2 as YYNGEE. CDR3 length: 14 residues. In nucleotides, the CDR3 is TGTGCCAGCAGCGTTGGGGGGGCTAGTGAAAAACTGTTTTTT. Its protein product is CASSVGGASEKLFF.

In DNA, the CDR3 is TGTGCCAGCAGCCCTGCCGGCGGGGGCGAGCAGTACTTC. This translates into CASSPAGGGEQYF. The chain couples TRBV7-9 to TRBJ2-7, with 7 positions matching TRBD2. V trimming: 5 bases; J trimming: 6 bases; junction bases outside the gene matches: 7. CDR3 length equals 13 residues. Germline CDR1 reads SEHNR; CDR2 reads FQNEAQ (reference sequence). Looking up the rest from reference TRBV7-9 and TRBJ2-7 gives the full variable domain: DTGVSQNPRHKITKRGQNVTFRCDPISEHNRLYWYRQTLGQGPEFLTYFQNEAQLEKSRLLSDRFSAERPKGSFSTLEIQRTEQGDSAMYLCASSPAGGGEQYFGPGTRLTVT.

This clone was detected once. The chain links TRBV7-9 to TRBJ2-2; D gene uncertain. The germline gives CDR1 SEHNR, CDR2 FQNEAQ (reference sequence). The V gene lost 1 base and the J gene lost 5 bases, with 11 bases spanning the gap. The CDR3 has 15 amino acids. Here the CDR3 reads CASSLVNTPTGELFF. CDR3 nucleotide sequence: TGTGCCAGCAGCTTAGTGAACACCCCGACCGGGGAGCTGTTTTTT.

Details on this clone: Other DNA variants within this sample encode the same CDR3. This chain connects TRBV2 to TRBJ2-2, with a tentative D call TRBD1 (6 bases). Trimming left V 4 bases short and J 7 bases short, with 13 bases between. CDR1 and CDR2 (germline): SNHLY, FYNNEI. The CDR3 runs to 14 residues. In DNA form, the CDR3 reads TGTGCCAGCAGTGTAGGCCAGGGGTACGGGGAGCTGTTTTTT. This codes for CASSVGQGYGELFF. The full variable domain, its missing parts supplied by reference TRBV2 and TRBJ2-2, is EPEVTQTPSHQVTQMGQEVILRCVPISNHLYFYWYRQILGQKVEFLVSFYNNEISEKSEIFDDQFSVERPDGSNFTLKIRSTKLEDSAMYFCASSVGQGYGELFFGEGSRLTVL.

The chain combines TRBV6-5 with TRBJ2-7, with 7 bases that match TRBD1. The trim removed 0 bases at V and 1 base at J, leaving 3 bases unmatched. This CDR3 is built from 15 residues. Germline V gene lookup returns CDR1 MNHEY and CDR2 SVGAGI. CDR3 amino acids: CASSYSGQPSYEQYF. The CDR3 bases are TGTGCCAGCAGTTACTCGGGACAGCCATCCTACGAGCAGTACTTC.

This chain links TRBV13 with TRBJ2-7; 9 bases fit TRBD2. CDR1 PRHDT and CDR2 FYEKMQ come from the germline V gene (reference sequence). V dropped 6 bases and J dropped 2; count of bases not matched to a gene: 8. CDR3 length equals 15 residues. The CDR3 sequence is CASRSSGGYAYEQYF. CDR3 in DNA: TGTGCCAGCAGGTCCAGCGGGGGGTACGCCTACGAGCAGTACTTC.

The genes are TRBV6-6 and TRBJ2-4; TRBD1 is a possible D gene (6 bases). Trimming took off 7 bases at V and 0 bases at J, with 13 bases between the two ends. The CDR3 runs to 15 residues. Germline CDR1 reads MNHNY; CDR2 reads SVGAGI (reference sequence). DNA of the CDR3: TGTGCCAGCACTCAACCAGGGGTAGCCAAAAACATTCAGTACTTC. Encoded protein: CASTQPGVAKNIQYF.

The chain is built from TRBV27 and TRBJ1-5; D gene unclear. The length of the CDR3 is 19 residues. The V gene's germline CDR1 is MNHEY and CDR2 SMNVEV (reference sequence). V lost 5 bases to trimming and J lost 0 bases, with 23 bases between them. The CDR3, as DNA: TGTGCCAGCAGTGTCCGGGGAATCTCTGGCGGGTATAGCAATCAGCCCCAGCATTTT. It encodes CASSVRGISGGYSNQPQHF.

This clone appeared once. The genes are TRBV11-1 and TRBJ2-7; D might be TRBD2 (6 bases). V was cut by 0 bases and J by 6 bases, with 12 bases left in between. Germline CDR1 SGHAT, CDR2 FQDESV (reference sequence). The CDR3 has 14 residues. This CDR3 reads CASSLADSGVEQYF. In DNA, the CDR3 is TGTGCCAGCAGCTTAGCGGATAGCGGTGTCGAGCAGTACTTC. Combining the CDR3 with reference TRBV11-1 and TRBJ2-7 gives the whole variable domain EAEVAQSPRYKITEKSQAVAFWCDPISGHATLYWYRQILGQGPELLVQFQDESVVDDSQLPKDRFSAERLKGVDSTLKIQPAELGDSAMYLCASSLADSGVEQYFGPGTRLTVT.

This chain joins TRBV19 and TRBJ2-3, with a weak D call TRBD2 (7 bases). V gave up 5 bases and J gave up 6 bases, with 18 bases separating them. This CDR3 contains 15 residues. The V gene's germline CDR1 is LNHDA and CDR2 SQIVND (reference sequence). The CDR3 coding sequence is TGTGCCAGTAGTTTGGGGGGGCGCCCGGGGGATACGCAGTATTTT. Translated, it gives CASSLGGRPGDTQYF.

V gene TRBV5-4 combines with J gene TRBJ1-4; maybe TRBD1 (5 bases). V was trimmed by 4 bases and J by 5 bases, leaving 12 bases between them. Germline-derived CDR1 and CDR2 are SGHNT and YYREEE (reference sequence). The CDR3 loop spans 14 amino acids. Here the CDR3 reads CASSRIDSNEKLFF. The CDR3 DNA follows: TGTGCCAGCAGCCGAATAGACAGCAATGAAAAACTGTTTTTT.

The chain recombines TRBV6-1 with TRBJ2-7, with D maybe TRBD2 (6 bases). Germline V CDR1 and CDR2: MNHNS, SASEGT. CDR3 length: 13 amino acids. The V and J ends lost 5 bases and 2 bases respectively, with 10 bases between them. In nucleotides, the CDR3 is TGTGCCAGCAGTCAGCGGGCGGCCTACGAGCAGTACTTC. It specifies CASSQRAAYEQYF.

This chain links TRBV9 with TRBJ2-5; possibly TRBD2 for D (6 bases). The germline V gene encodes CDR1 SGDLS and CDR2 YYNGEE. The germline V and J ends were trimmed by 4 bases and 1 base, with 8 bases remaining between them. This CDR3 contains 13 residues. The CDR3 is CASSFGSQETQYF. The CDR3 region has the DNA TGTGCCAGCAGCTTCGGGAGCCAAGAGACCCAGTACTTC.

This CDR3 reads CATAQREFGEQYF. Here the CDR3 DNA reads TGTGCCACGGCCCAGCGGGAGTTTGGCGAGCAGTACTTC. The chain uses TRBV27 and TRBJ2-7; TRBD2 agrees at 8 bases. The junction had 11 bases not matched to a gene; V was cut back by 10 bases and J by 6 bases. Per the germline V gene, CDR1 is MNHEY and CDR2 is SMNVEV (reference sequence). CDR3 length: 13 amino acids.

Worth noting for this clone: The sample carries other DNA sequences with the same CDR3. V is TRBV5-4 and J is TRBJ2-7, with D possibly TRBD2 on 7 matching bases. V shed 5 bases and J shed 5 bases, with 14 bases lying between them. In germline, CDR1 is SGHNT, CDR2 YYREEE (reference sequence). This CDR3 comprises 13 residues. The CDR3 DNA is TGTGCCAGCAGTCGGGGGGCTATTGACGAGCAGTACTTC. Its translation is CASSRGAIDEQYF.

Only one count was recorded for this clone. One junction end does not reproduce the germline sequence, and a read error may be involved. This chain links TRBV2 with TRBJ2-7; TRBD1 aligns across 10 bases. In germline, CDR1 is SNHLY, CDR2 FYNNEI. CDR3 length: 15 amino acids. The CDR3 DNA reads TGTGCCAGCAGCGAAGTGACAGGGGGCGCGTACGAGCAGTACTTC. Translation: CASSEVTGGAYEQYF. The variable domain in full, completed from reference TRBV2 and TRBJ2-7, reads EPEVTQTPSHQVTQMGQEVILRCVPISNHLYFYWYRQILGQKVEFLVSFYNNEISEKSEIFDDQFSVERPDGSNFTLKIRSTKLEDSAMYFCASSEVTGGAYEQYFGPGTRLTVT.